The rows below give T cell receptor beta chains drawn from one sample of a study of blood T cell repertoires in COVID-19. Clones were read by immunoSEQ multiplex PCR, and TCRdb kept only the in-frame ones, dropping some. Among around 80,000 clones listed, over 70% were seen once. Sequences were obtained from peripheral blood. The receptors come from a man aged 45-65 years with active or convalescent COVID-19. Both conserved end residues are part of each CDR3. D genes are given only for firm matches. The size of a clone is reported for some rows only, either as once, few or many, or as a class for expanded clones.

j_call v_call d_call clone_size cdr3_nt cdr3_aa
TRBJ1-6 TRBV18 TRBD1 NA TGTGCCAGCTCACCGGGACAGGGGGTAAATTCACCCCTCCACTTT CASSPGQGVNSPLHF
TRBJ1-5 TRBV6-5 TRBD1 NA TGTGCCAGCAGTTACGCTGGACAGGGGTTCGATCAGCCCCAGCATTTT CASSYAGQGFDQPQHF
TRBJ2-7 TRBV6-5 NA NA TGTGCCAGCAGTCCCCTCGTCAGCTACGAGCAGTACTTC CASSPLVSYEQYF
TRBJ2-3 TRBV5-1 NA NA TGCGCCAGCAGCTCAGAGACAGACCTCCAGTATTTT CASSSETDLQYF
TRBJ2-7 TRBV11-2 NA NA TGTGCCAGCAGCTTATGGAGTCTCTCCTACGAGCAGTACTTC CASSLWSLSYEQYF
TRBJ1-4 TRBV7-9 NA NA TGTGCCAGCACTGGACAGCGTGAAGAAAAACTGTTTTTT CASTGQREEKLFF
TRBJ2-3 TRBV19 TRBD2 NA TGTGCCAGTAGTATTATTGGACTAGCGGGGGGGGCGAGCACAGATACGCAGTATTTT CASSIIGLAGGASTDTQYF
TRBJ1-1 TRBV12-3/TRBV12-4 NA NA TGTGCCAGCAGTTTATTTTGGGCAGGGGAAGCTTTCTTT CASSLFWAGEAFF
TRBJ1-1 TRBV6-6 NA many TGTGCCAGCAGTTACTCGAGAATGAACACTGAAGCTTTCTTT CASSYSRMNTEAFF
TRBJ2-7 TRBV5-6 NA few TGTGCCAGCAGCCACACTAGTGGCGAGCAGTACTTC CASSHTSGEQYF
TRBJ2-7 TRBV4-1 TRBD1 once TGCGCCAGCAGCCAAGTGGGGACAGCATCCTACGAGCAGTACTTC CASSQVGTASYEQYF
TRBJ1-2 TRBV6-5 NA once TGTGCCAGCAGCCCCGGTGGGTGGCTAGGCTATGGCTACACCTTC CASSPGGWLGYGYTF
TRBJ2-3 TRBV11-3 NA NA TGTGCCAGCAGCCGGCGGGACAGCACAGATACGCAGTATTTT CASSRRDSTDTQYF
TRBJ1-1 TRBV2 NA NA TGTGCCAGCAGTGAACGGTTTATGAACACTGAAGCTTTCTTT CASSERFMNTEAFF
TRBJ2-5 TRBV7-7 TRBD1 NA TGTGCCAGCAGCTTAGTAGGGGGCGCGAAAGAGACCCAGTACTTC CASSLVGGAKETQYF
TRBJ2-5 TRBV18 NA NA TGTGCCAGCTCACCAGTTGGGGCGCCGCAAGAGACCCAGTACTTC CASSPVGAPQETQYF